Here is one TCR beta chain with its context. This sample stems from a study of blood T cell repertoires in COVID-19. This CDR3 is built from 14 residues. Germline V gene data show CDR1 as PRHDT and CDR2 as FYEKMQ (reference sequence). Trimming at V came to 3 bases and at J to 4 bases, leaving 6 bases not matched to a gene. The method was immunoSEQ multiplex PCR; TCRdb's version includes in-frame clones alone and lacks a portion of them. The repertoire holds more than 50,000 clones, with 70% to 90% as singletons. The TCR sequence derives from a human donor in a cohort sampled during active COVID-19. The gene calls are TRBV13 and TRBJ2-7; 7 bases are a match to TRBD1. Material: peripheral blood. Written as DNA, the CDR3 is TGTGCCAGCAGCTTCCGGGACAGTCGTTACGAGCAGTACTTC. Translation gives CASSFRDSRYEQYF.